Each of the 9 T cell receptor beta chains below was sequenced from the same sample in a study of cytomegalovirus exposure and HLA in healthy donors. The PCR had 60 Vbeta and 13 Jbeta primers. Produced via immunoSEQ multiplex PCR; TCRdb's table is partial and in-frame only. The data show 200,000 to 300,000 clones, with around 80% seen just once and less than 0.6% held by the top ten. The source material was PBMCs. Receptors originate from a boy younger than 18 in good health and CMV-seronegative.

The chain uses TRBV27 and TRBJ1-5, with a possible D match to TRBD1 (5 bases). V shed 4 bases and J shed 4 bases, with 17 bases lying between them. Germline CDR1 and CDR2: MNHEY and SMNVEV (reference sequence). The CDR3 length is 16 residues. The CDR3 spells CASSYPWGGGNQPQHF. CDR3 bases: TGTGCCAGCAGTTACCCTTGGGGCGGGGGAAATCAGCCCCAGCATTTT.

The J gene is TRBJ1-1, the V gene TRBV7-9; 7 bases map to TRBD1. CDR3 length equals 14 residues. Trimming cost V 6 bases and J 2 bases; bases outside gene matches: 6. Germline CDR1 and CDR2: SEHNR and FQNEAQ (reference sequence). This chain's CDR3 is CASSRGGSNTEAFF. The CDR3, as DNA: TGTGCCAGCAGTCGAGGGGGCAGCAACACTGAAGCTTTCTTT.

The chain has TRBV4-1 and TRBJ2-1; 7 bases match TRBD2. After removal of 5 bases from V and 0 bases from J, the junction contained 13 bases not matched to a gene. CDR1 and CDR2 from the germline V gene are MGHRA and YSYEKL. There are 18 residues in the CDR3. Written as DNA, the CDR3 is TGCGCCAGCAGCGCCCATCCTCAACTAGCGTACTCCTACAATGAGCAGTTCTTC. It encodes CASSAHPQLAYSYNEQFF.

Written as DNA, the CDR3 is TGTGCCAGCAGCTTAGCCGGTAGGAACACTGAAGCTTTCTTT. Protein: CASSLAGRNTEAFF. This chain connects TRBV7-2 to TRBJ1-1; D remains unclear. The CDR3 is 14 residues long. The V gene lost 0 bases and the J gene lost 1 base, with 6 bases spanning the gap. The V gene's germline CDR1 is SGHTA and CDR2 FQGNSA. Full variable domain (missing parts from reference TRBV7-2 and TRBJ1-1): GAGVSQSPSNKVTEKGKDVELRCDPISGHTALYWYRQSLGQGLEFLIYFQGNSAPDKSGLPSDRFSAERTGGSVSTLTIQRTQQEDSAVYLCASSLAGRNTEAFFGQGTRLTVV.

This chain links TRBV2 with TRBJ2-7, with D perhaps matching TRBD2 (6 bases). The V end was cut by 6 bases, the J end by 5 bases, with 14 bases between. This CDR3 comprises 13 residues. Germline V gene data show CDR1 as SNHLY and CDR2 as FYNNEI. CDR3 sequence reads: CASRTLGLHEQYF. The CDR3 DNA is TGTGCCAGCAGAACCCTTGGACTACACGAGCAGTACTTC.

The chain combines TRBV5-6 with TRBJ1-1; TRBD1 is a possible D gene (6 bases). Germline loops: CDR1 SGHDT, CDR2 YYEEEE. The CDR3 length is 12 residues. With 3 bases removed from V and 7 bases from J, the gap between germline ends came to 10 bases. In DNA, the CDR3 is TGTGCCAGCAGCTACAGGGACCTTGAAGCTTTCTTT. It translates to CASSYRDLEAFF.

Turning to this clone: The sample contains more than one DNA sequence encoding this CDR3. The V and J genes are TRBV7-8 and TRBJ2-7; the D is unclear. Germline V gives CDR1 SGHVS, CDR2 FQNEAQ. The V gene lost 1 base and the J gene lost 2 bases, with 6 bases spanning the gap. The CDR3 extends over 13 amino acids. CDR3 nucleotides: TGTGCCAGCAGCTTAGTTGAGCCCTACGAGCAGTACTTC. The encoded protein is CASSLVEPYEQYF.

The chain joins TRBV11-3 to TRBJ2-1, with 10 bases lining up with TRBD2. Germline trimming cut 3 bases from V and 7 bases from J; bases unmatched to any gene: 6. Per the germline V gene, CDR1 is SGHNT and CDR2 is YENEEA. This CDR3 spans 15 amino acids. The CDR3 loop is CASSLGGLAKNEQFF. The CDR3 bases are TGTGCCAGCAGCTTGGGGGGACTAGCGAAGAATGAGCAGTTCTTC.

There are a few counts of this clone. J is TRBJ1-2 and V is TRBV6-5; possibly TRBD1 for D (5 bases). Germline V CDR1 and CDR2: MNHEY, SVGAGI. V dropped 4 bases and J dropped 6 bases, with 12 bases sitting between them. This CDR3 comprises 13 residues. The CDR3 loop reads CASSSGLLHGYTF. The DNA of the CDR3 is TGTGCCAGCAGTTCAGGGTTATTACATGGCTACACCTTC.